These 5 T cell receptor beta chains originate from one sample sequenced in a study of memory CD4+ T cells and cytomegalovirus serostatus. Single viable CD3+CD4+CD8-CD45RO+ cells were sorted as the memory CD4+ T cells. Clones were sequenced by immunoSEQ multiplex PCR, and TCRdb holds only the in-frame ones, with some missing. The table lists tens of thousands of clones, roughly 77% of them singletons. The specimen sequenced was memory CD4+ T cells from blood. The receptors shown here come from an adult in good health and CMV-seronegative.

The V and J genes are TRBV7-9 and TRBJ1-4; no definite D call. The germline V gene encodes CDR1 SEHNR and CDR2 FQNEAQ (reference sequence). The CDR3 has 14 residues. V was cut by 6 bases and J by 3 bases, with 11 bases left in between. CDR3 DNA: TGTGCCAGCAGGGGCGGTGCAGCTAATGAAAAACTGTTTTTT. This gives the protein CASRGGAANEKLFF.

This chain joins TRBV5-5 and TRBJ2-7; 13 bases line up with TRBD2. This CDR3 comprises 18 residues. J was trimmed by 7 bases and V by 4 bases; bases with no gene match: 17. Looked up from germline, CDR1 is SGHKS and CDR2 is YYEKEE (reference sequence). The CDR3 region has the DNA TGTGCCAGCAGCCTGGGACTAGCGGGACTAGGAGGGGCTCGGGAGCAGTACTTC. Amino acids: CASSLGLAGLGGAREQYF.

This clone was seen only a few times. J is TRBJ1-1 and V is TRBV9, with unresolved D. This CDR3 has 11 residues. The ends were cut back, 5 bases at V and 1 base at J, with 3 bases in the middle. Per the germline V gene, CDR1 is SGDLS and CDR2 is YYNGEE. The CDR3 DNA follows: TGTGCCAGCAGTTCGAACACTGAAGCTTTCTTT. Its translation is CASSSNTEAFF.

V usage is TRBV6-6 and J usage is TRBJ1-2; no clear D. With 2 bases removed from V and 3 bases from J, the gap between germline ends came to 7 bases. Per the germline V gene, CDR1 is MNHNY and CDR2 is SVGAGI (reference sequence). CDR3 length: 13 residues. In DNA form, the CDR3 reads TGTGCCAGCAGTTACACGGAGTACTATGGCTACACCTTC. The encoded protein is CASSYTEYYGYTF.

The chain carries TRBV11-3 and TRBJ2-7; 9 bases align to TRBD1. Germline CDR1 and CDR2: SGHNT and YENEEA. The V and J ends lost 5 bases and 2 bases, in that order; junction bases with no gene match: 19. CDR3 length: 19 amino acids. CDR3 loop: CASSVGTGFLGQGTYEQYF. CDR3 nucleotides: TGTGCCAGCAGCGTTGGTACGGGGTTCCTCGGACAGGGGACCTACGAGCAGTACTTC.